The 14 T cell receptor beta chains presented below share a single source sample, sequenced in a study of T cell repertoires in cytomegalovirus infection (dated by TCRdb to about 2019). The reads were generated on an Illumina HiSeq 1500. In TCRdb, the public reads were trimmed at Q25 with fastp and aligned with MiXCR, with productive beta chains retained. Rows with one shared CDR3 protein collapse into an entry with the most common genes and DNA. The sample table records around 900,000 distinct CDR3 sequences; roughly 30% of these occur just once. 10% to 15% of the sample belongs to the ten largest clones. The treatment or condition label corresponds to: in vitro stimulation with specific CMV peptide epitopes to enrich CMV-specific T cells. Antigens of these TCRs are unknown. This sample comprised cultured CD8+ T cells from PBMCs, obtained from culture after CMV antigen stimulation. These receptors originate from a human donor in good health (CMV status not recorded). Some clones in this sample may be carry-over from other donors' samples.

This clonotype occurred a few times. The chain couples TRBV4-3 to TRBJ2-3; D ambiguous. This CDR3 is 15 amino acids long. CDR1 and CDR2 (germline): LGHNA, YSLEER. V was clipped by 1 base and J by 2 bases, with 10 bases between them. CDR3 bases: TGCGCCAGCAGCCAAGGAGTCAGGTTCACAGATACGCAGTATTTT. Its translation: CASSQGVRFTDTQYF.

The V and J genes are TRBV5-8 and TRBJ1-5; D is undetermined. Trimming removed 3 bases from V and 3 bases from J, with 10 bases in between. This CDR3 has 14 amino acids. Germline V gene lookup returns CDR1 SGHTS and CDR2 YDEGEE. Here the CDR3 DNA reads TGTGCCAGCAGCTGGTGGGATTTCAATCAGCCCCAGCATTTT. It specifies CASSWWDFNQPQHF.

The chain joins TRBV10-3 to TRBJ2-1; 7 bases are shared with TRBD2. V lost 6 bases and J lost 4; bases outside the gene matches: 9. This CDR3 is 15 amino acids long. Germline V CDR1 and CDR2: ENHRY, SYGVKD. The CDR3 loop reads CAIRLARGVYNEQFF. The CDR3 DNA sequence: TGTGCCATCAGGTTGGCCCGGGGGGTGTACAATGAGCAGTTCTTC.

The rearrangement links TRBV5-5 to TRBJ2-1; 9 bases agree with TRBD1. This CDR3 contains 15 residues. CDR1 is SGHKS and CDR2 is YYEKEE in the germline V gene (reference sequence). V shed 4 bases, J shed 7 bases, and the junction held 9 bases outside the gene matches. CDR3 nucleotide sequence: TGTGCCAGCAGCCACCCGGGACAGGGAAAGAATGAGCAGTTCTTC. It specifies CASSHPGQGKNEQFF.

The V and J genes are TRBV10-3 and TRBJ1-6, with no clear D. The CDR3 contains 17 residues. Trimming stripped 8 bases from V and 3 bases from J, with 20 bases between. Germline lookup yields CDR1 ENHRY and CDR2 SYGVKD. The CDR3 DNA sequence: TGTGCCATCGGACTGGACGGAGATAGTAACTATAATTCACCCCTCCACTTT. Translation: CAIGLDGDSNYNSPLHF.

This clonotype was seen more than once but under ten times. The chain carries TRBV4-1 and TRBJ1-1, with D tentatively TRBD1 (6 bases). The V gene's germline CDR1 is MGHRA and CDR2 YSYEKL. V lost 4 bases and J lost 3, with 24 bases in between. The CDR3 is 18 residues long. In DNA, the CDR3 is TGCGCCAGCAGCCTCACAGGCCCCGGGATAGGGGGGGACACTGAAGCTTTCTTT. It codes for CASSLTGPGIGGDTEAFF.

The V gene is TRBV10-3, the J gene TRBJ2-7; D gene uncertain. Trimming stripped 3 bases from V and 7 bases from J, with 13 bases between. CDR3 size: 13 residues. Per the germline V gene, CDR1 is ENHRY and CDR2 is SYGVKD. The CDR3, as DNA: TGTGCCATCAGTGACTCCGGAGCTCGGGAGCAGTACGTC. Protein sequence: CAISDSGAREQYV.

The rearrangement joins TRBV7-9 to TRBJ1-5; a weak D match, TRBD1 (5 bases). With 4 bases removed from V and 7 bases from J, the gap between germline ends came to 20 bases. Germline V lookup: CDR1 SEHNR, CDR2 FQNEAQ (reference sequence). The CDR3 length is 16 residues. DNA for the CDR3: TGTGCCAGCAGCTCCGGCTTGGCAGGGTTAGGGCAGCCCCAGCATTTT. Amino acid sequence: CASSSGLAGLGQPQHF.

This clonotype turned up a few times. The chain couples TRBV27 to TRBJ1-5; D remains unclear. The CDR3 covers 13 residues. Germline V gene sequence: CDR1 MNHEY, CDR2 SMNVEV (reference sequence). Trimming removed 3 bases from V and 4 bases from J, with 7 bases in between. The CDR3, as DNA: TGTGCCAGCAGTTTTTCCTTAAATCAGCCCCAGCATTTT. Encoded protein: CASSFSLNQPQHF.

This clonotype turned up a few times. J is TRBJ1-2 and V is TRBV4-1; D may be TRBD1 (5 bases). Deletions cut 1 base from V and 8 bases from J, with 14 bases between. This CDR3 contains 14 residues. CDR1 and CDR2 (germline): MGHRA, YSYEKL. DNA of the CDR3: TGCGCCAGCAGCCAAGTAGGGACCCTCGAGGGCTACACCTTC. Translation gives CASSQVGTLEGYTF.

This clonotype appeared a few times. The chain carries TRBV7-3 and TRBJ2-2, with 10 bases fitting TRBD2. J lost 1 base, V lost 1 base, and 3 bases had no gene match. The CDR3 totals 17 residues. Per the germline V gene, CDR1 is SGHTA and CDR2 is FQGTGA. For the CDR3, the DNA is TGTGCCAGCAGCTTAAGGCTAGCGGGGGAGAACACCGGGGAGCTGTTTTTT. Translating it yields CASSLRLAGENTGELFF. Looking up the rest from reference TRBV7-3 and TRBJ2-2 gives the full variable domain: GAGVSQTPSNKVTEKGKYVELRCDPISGHTALYWYRQSLGQGPEFLIYFQGTGAADDSGLPNDRFFAVRPEGSVSTLKIQRTERGDSAVYLCASSLRLAGENTGELFFGEGSRLTVL.

There are a few counts of this clonotype. CDR3 nucleotides: TGTGCCAGCAGCTTTTACTTAACAGGATCCTACAATGAGCAGTTCTTC. Its protein is CASSFYLTGSYNEQFF. The V gene is TRBV5-5, the J gene TRBJ2-1, with a possible D match to TRBD1 (5 bases). In germline, CDR1 is SGHKS, CDR2 YYEKEE (reference sequence). Between the trimmed V and J ends, which lost 2 bases and 1 base, there was a span of 13 bases. The length of the CDR3 is 16 residues.

This clonotype was seen a handful of times. The genes are TRBV7-2 and TRBJ1-2; 12 bases are a match to TRBD1. Germline values: CDR1 SGHTA, CDR2 FQGNSA. Trimming took 1 base from V and 7 from J; bases not matched to a gene: 10. The CDR3 totals 17 residues. The chain's CDR3 is CASSLVGQGANGVGYTF. CDR3 DNA: TGTGCCAGCAGCTTAGTGGGACAGGGGGCGAATGGAGTTGGCTACACCTTC.

This clonotype appeared once. Written as DNA, the CDR3 is TGTGCCAGCAGTTCTGAAACAGGGAGGGCTGGGGGTTCACCCCTCCACTTT. Translated: CASSSETGRAGGSPLHF. V usage is TRBV28 and J usage is TRBJ1-6; TRBD1 is a possible D gene (6 bases). CDR1 and CDR2 from the germline V gene are MDHEN and SYDVKM. V was pared by 4 bases and J by 9 bases, with 22 bases between. This CDR3 has 17 amino acids. Based on the CDR3 plus reference TRBV28 and TRBJ1-6, the full variable domain is DVKVTQSSRYLVKRTGEKVFLECVQDMDHENMFWYRQDPGLGLRLIYFSYDVKMKEKGDIPEGYSVSREKKERFSLILESASTNQTSMYLCASSSETGRAGGSPLHFGNGTRLTVT.